Shown below are 27 T cell receptor beta chains from a single sample sequenced in a study of technical replicates of blood from a handful of donors. Method: immunoSEQ multiplex PCR; TCRdb's copy keeps in-frame clones and lacks some. The sample lists more than 65,000 clones; roughly 92% were seen once. The material sequenced was T cells isolated from PBMCs. Receptors originate from a human donor in good health.

The chain couples TRBV5-1 to TRBJ2-5; D possibly corresponds to TRBD2 (6 bases). Per the germline V gene, CDR1 is SGHRS and CDR2 is YFSETQ. This CDR3 has 14 residues. The V and J ends lost 0 bases and 4 bases respectively, with 10 bases between them. The CDR3 DNA reads as TGCGCCAGCAGCTTGGCCGCGGGATTAGAGACCCAGTACTTC. Its translation is CASSLAAGLETQYF.

The chain recombines TRBV29-1 with TRBJ2-7; maybe TRBD1 (6 bases). Germline V gene lookup returns CDR1 SQVTM and CDR2 ANQGSEA. Trimming left V 2 bases short and J 3 bases short, with 8 bases between. The CDR3 spans 12 residues. The DNA for the CDR3 is TGCAGCGTTGAATGGGACAACTACGAGCAGTACTTC. It encodes CSVEWDNYEQYF.

The chain combines TRBV30 with TRBJ1-5; the match to TRBD1 covers 7 bases. V lost 1 base, J lost 11 bases, and 14 bases stayed unmatched. From germline, CDR1 is GTSNPN and CDR2 SVGIG (reference sequence). CDR3 length: 15 amino acids. CDR3 in amino acids: CAWSEDQGGERSQHF. The CDR3 DNA reads TGTGCCTGGAGTGAGGACCAGGGGGGCGAAAGGTCCCAGCATTTT.

V and J are TRBV28 and TRBJ2-3; 10 nucleotides match TRBD2. CDR1 is MDHEN and CDR2 is SYDVKM in the germline V gene. The CDR3 has 16 residues. Trimming removed 2 bases from V and 1 base from J; junction bases left unmatched: 3. CDR3 sequence: CASSLLAGERTDTQYF. Written as DNA, the CDR3 is TGTGCCAGCAGTTTACTAGCGGGAGAGCGCACAGATACGCAGTATTTT.

CDR3 protein: CASSLGGSYEQYF. The CDR3 DNA sequence: TGTGCCAGCAGCTTGGGGGGCTCCTACGAGCAGTACTTC. The V call is TRBV11-2, the J call TRBJ2-7; D is possibly TRBD2 (6 bases). V was pared by 3 bases and J by 0 bases, with 6 bases between. In germline, CDR1 is SGHAT, CDR2 FQNNGV. The CDR3 contains 13 residues.

V gene TRBV18 combines with J gene TRBJ2-3; maybe TRBD2 (6 bases). V was shortened by 3 bases and J by 5 bases, with 9 bases between the two germline ends. Germline values: CDR1 KGHSH, CDR2 LQKENI. The CDR3 runs to 13 residues. CDR3: CASSPQGGDTQYF. The CDR3 DNA follows: TGTGCCAGCTCACCTCAGGGAGGAGATACGCAGTATTTT. The full variable domain, its missing parts supplied by reference TRBV18 and TRBJ2-3, is NAGVMQNPRHLVRRRGQEARLRCSPMKGHSHVYWYRQLPEEGLKFMVYLQKENIIDESGMPKERFSAEFPKEGPSILRIQQVVRGDSAAYFCASSPQGGDTQYFGPGTRLTVL.

The CDR3: CASSQQGARGTYEQYF. The CDR3 coding sequence is TGTGCCAGCAGCCAACAGGGGGCTCGCGGTACCTACGAGCAGTACTTC. The chain carries TRBV27 and TRBJ2-7; 9 positions match TRBD1. J gave up 2 bases and V 6 bases, and 11 bases lay outside the gene matches. Germline CDR1 and CDR2: MNHEY and SMNVEV (reference sequence). CDR3 length equals 16 residues.

The chain combines TRBV7-9 with TRBJ1-4; D gene ambiguous. Germline assignment: CDR1 SEHNR and CDR2 FQNEAQ (reference sequence). Between the trimmed V and J ends, which lost 1 base and 7 bases, there was a span of 7 bases. The CDR3 spans 13 residues. Written as DNA, the CDR3 is TGTGCCAGCAGCTTAGACCCGAGTGAAAAACTGTTTTTT. Translation: CASSLDPSEKLFF.

The rearrangement links TRBV15 to TRBJ1-2; D ambiguous. V was shortened by 2 bases and J by 0 bases, with 13 bases between the two germline ends. This CDR3 spans 16 amino acids. Germline values: CDR1 LNHNV, CDR2 YYDKDF (reference sequence). CDR3 nucleotide sequence: TGTGCCACCAGCAGATCGGACGGGAACCCTAACTATGGCTACACCTTC. This codes for CATSRSDGNPNYGYTF.

The J gene is TRBJ1-1, the V gene TRBV7-3; unclear D gene. CDR1 is SGHTA and CDR2 is FQGTGA in the germline V gene. V was clipped by 2 bases and J by 1 base, with 11 bases between them. The CDR3 length is 15 residues. The CDR3 reads CASSLYSSGNTEAFF. In DNA form, the CDR3 reads TGTGCCAGCAGCTTATATAGTTCGGGGAACACTGAAGCTTTCTTT.

J is TRBJ1-4 and V is TRBV5-1; 10 bases map to TRBD1. Germline values: CDR1 SGHRS, CDR2 YFSETQ. The CDR3 length is 14 residues. V lost 5 bases and J lost 14; bases outside the gene matches: 12. The CDR3 here is CASSPGQGTPGLFF. The CDR3 DNA reads as TGCGCCAGCAGTCCGGGACAGGGGACACCGGGGCTGTTTTTT.

The rearrangement links TRBV4-2 to TRBJ2-7; 9 nucleotides match TRBD2. The CDR3 is 15 residues long. With 1 base clipped from V and 2 bases from J, the junction kept 3 bases outside the gene matches. CDR1 LGHNA and CDR2 YNFKEQ come from the germline V gene. CDR3 protein: CASSQGLAVTYEQYF. The CDR3 DNA reads TGTGCCAGCAGCCAAGGACTAGCGGTGACCTACGAGCAGTACTTC.

V is TRBV29-1 and J is TRBJ2-1; TRBD1 is a possible D gene (6 bases). The CDR3 extends over 14 amino acids. The V end was cut by 8 bases, the J end by 7 bases, with 21 bases between. Germline CDR1 and CDR2: SQVTM and ANQGSEA. In DNA, the CDR3 is TGCAGCTCAACCGGGACACGAGGTTGGAATGAGCAGTTCTTC. This codes for CSSTGTRGWNEQFF.

V is TRBV9 and J is TRBJ1-1, with 9 bases aligning to TRBD1. The CDR3 totals 12 residues. J lost 8 bases, V lost 1 base, and 0 bases had no gene match. The germline V gene has CDR1 SGDLS and CDR2 YYNGEE. CDR3 sequence: CASSVTGGEAFF. The CDR3, as DNA: TGTGCCAGCAGCGTAACAGGGGGCGAAGCTTTCTTT.

This chain connects TRBV7-3 to TRBJ2-1; D is perhaps TRBD2 (6 bases). The V end lost 1 base, the J end lost 10 bases, and 8 bases lay between the germline ends. CDR1 is SGHTA, CDR2 FQGTGA, per germline. The CDR3 totals 12 residues. The CDR3 sequence is CASSLIAGEQFF. As DNA, the CDR3 is TGTGCCAGCAGCTTAATCGCGGGAGAGCAGTTCTTC.

V gene TRBV5-1 combines with J gene TRBJ1-5, with D possibly being TRBD1 (5 bases). The V end was cut by 1 base, the J end by 5 bases, with 7 bases between. The CDR3 has 13 amino acids. Germline loops: CDR1 SGHRS, CDR2 YFSETQ. CDR3 amino acids: CASSLWGDQPQHF. CDR3 in DNA: TGCGCCAGCAGCTTGTGGGGGGATCAGCCCCAGCATTTT.

The chain couples TRBV25-1 to TRBJ1-4, with D maybe TRBD1 (5 bases). V was trimmed by 5 bases and J by 3 bases, leaving 10 bases between them. The CDR3 is 14 residues long. Germline loops: CDR1 MGHDK, CDR2 SYGVNS. The CDR3 sequence is CASSSRGANEKLFF. The CDR3, as DNA: TGTGCCAGCAGTTCCCGGGGGGCTAATGAAAAACTGTTTTTT.

This chain's CDR3 is CASTEQNTEAFF. The CDR3 DNA follows: TGTGCCAGCACCGAGCAGAACACTGAAGCTTTCTTT. The chain has TRBV25-1 and TRBJ1-1; D remains ambiguous. This CDR3 contains 12 residues. Germline V gene data show CDR1 as MGHDK and CDR2 as SYGVNS. With 7 bases removed from V and 1 base from J, the gap between germline ends came to 7 bases.

The rearrangement joins TRBV7-3 to TRBJ2-2, with D maybe TRBD2 (6 bases). Trimming took 5 bases from V and 7 from J, leaving 11 bases between them. The CDR3 is 13 amino acids. CDR1 and CDR2 from the germline V gene are SGHTA and FQGTGA. CDR3 in DNA: TGTGCCAGCAGCCGCTACGGGGGCGGGGAGCTGTTTTTT. Its protein product is CASSRYGGGELFF.

The genes are TRBV9 and TRBJ2-3, with 8 bases aligning to TRBD2. CDR3 length: 16 residues. V lost 0 bases, J lost 4 bases, and 7 bases stayed unmatched. Germline V gene sequence: CDR1 SGDLS, CDR2 YYNGEE. The CDR3 spells CASSVDQRELPDTQYF. In DNA, the CDR3 is TGTGCCAGCAGCGTAGACCAGCGGGAGTTACCAGATACGCAGTATTTT.

J is TRBJ2-7 and V is TRBV18; possible D gene TRBD2, 5 bases. The V gene's germline CDR1 is KGHSH and CDR2 LQKENI. Between the trimmed V and J ends, which lost 3 bases and 3 bases, there was a span of 9 bases. The length of the CDR3 is 13 residues. CDR3 DNA sequence: TGTGCCAGCTCACCTGCTGCGGGCTACGAGCAGTACTTC. Translation gives CASSPAAGYEQYF.

The chain joins TRBV11-2 to TRBJ2-7; D ambiguous. Germline V gene data show CDR1 as SGHAT and CDR2 as FQNNGV. With 3 bases removed from V and 5 bases from J, the gap between germline ends came to 17 bases. The CDR3 is 15 amino acids. The CDR3 region is CASSLSAGSSHEQYF. The CDR3 nucleotides are TGTGCCAGCAGCTTGTCGGCAGGTTCGTCCCACGAGCAGTACTTC.

V usage is TRBV30 and J usage is TRBJ1-1; D gene ambiguous. CDR1 is GTSNPN and CDR2 is SVGIG in the germline V gene (reference sequence). Trimming cost V 1 base and J 3 bases, with 9 bases left between them. CDR3 length: 13 amino acids. The CDR3 reads CAWSEGRDTEAFF. The DNA of the CDR3 is TGTGCCTGGAGTGAAGGGCGGGACACTGAAGCTTTCTTT. The full variable domain, completed using reference TRBV30 and TRBJ1-1, is SQTIHQWPATLVQPVGSPLSLECTVEGTSNPNLYWYRQAAGRGLQLLFYSVGIGQISSEVPQNLSASRPQDRQFILSSKKLLLSDSGFYLCAWSEGRDTEAFFGQGTRLTVV.

The CDR3 nucleotides read TGTGCCAGCAGCCCCCCGGGACACAACACCGGGGAGCTGTTTTTT. Translated: CASSPPGHNTGELFF. This rearrangement joins TRBV7-2 to TRBJ2-2; a weak D match, TRBD1 (6 bases). This CDR3 contains 15 residues. The germline V gene encodes CDR1 SGHTA and CDR2 FQGNSA. The V and J ends lost 5 bases and 2 bases respectively, with 12 bases between them.

The chain is built from TRBV19 and TRBJ1-4; D not certain. Germline CDR1 and CDR2: LNHDA and SQIVND (reference sequence). The V and J ends lost 7 bases and 2 bases respectively, with 8 bases between them. The CDR3 has 13 amino acids. CDR3 bases: TGTGCCAGTACACACCAGACTAATGAAAAACTGTTTTTT. Protein: CASTHQTNEKLFF.

This chain links TRBV7-9 with TRBJ2-2, with a weak D call TRBD1 (6 bases). This CDR3 is built from 17 residues. Trimming cost V 2 bases and J 4 bases, with 17 bases left between them. CDR1 SEHNR and CDR2 FQNEAQ come from the germline V gene (reference sequence). CDR3 region: CASSLPPGRGSTGELFF. The CDR3 DNA sequence: TGTGCCAGCAGCTTACCTCCGGGCAGGGGTTCCACCGGGGAGCTGTTTTTT. The full variable domain, its missing parts supplied by reference TRBV7-9 and TRBJ2-2, is DTGVSQNPRHKITKRGQNVTFRCDPISEHNRLYWYRQTLGQGPEFLTYFQNEAQLEKSRLLSDRFSAERPKGSFSTLEIQRTEQGDSAMYLCASSLPPGRGSTGELFFGEGSRLTVL.

This CDR3 is CASSSGLAKNIQYF. The CDR3 bases are TGCGCCAGCAGCTCAGGACTAGCCAAAAACATTCAGTACTTC. V is TRBV5-1 and J is TRBJ2-4, with D possibly matching TRBD2 (5 bases). The CDR3 has 14 amino acids. The V and J ends lost 3 bases and 0 bases respectively, with 7 bases between them. CDR1 and CDR2 from the germline V gene are SGHRS and YFSETQ.